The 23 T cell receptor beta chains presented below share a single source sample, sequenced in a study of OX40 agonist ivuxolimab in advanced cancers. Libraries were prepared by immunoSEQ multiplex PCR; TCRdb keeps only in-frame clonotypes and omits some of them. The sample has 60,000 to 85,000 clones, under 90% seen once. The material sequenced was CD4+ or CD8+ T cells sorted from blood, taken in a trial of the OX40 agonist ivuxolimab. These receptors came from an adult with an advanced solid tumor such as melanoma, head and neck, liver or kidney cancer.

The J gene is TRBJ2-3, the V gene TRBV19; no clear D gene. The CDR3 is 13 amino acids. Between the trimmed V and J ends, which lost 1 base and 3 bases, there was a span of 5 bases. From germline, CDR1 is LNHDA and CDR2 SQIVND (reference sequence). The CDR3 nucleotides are TGTGCCAGTAGTATAGGGATGACAGATACGCAGTATTTT. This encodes CASSIGMTDTQYF.

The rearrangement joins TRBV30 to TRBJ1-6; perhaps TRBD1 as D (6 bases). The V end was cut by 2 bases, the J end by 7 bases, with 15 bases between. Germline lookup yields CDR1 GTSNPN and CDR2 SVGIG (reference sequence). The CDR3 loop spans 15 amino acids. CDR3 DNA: TGTGCCTGGAGTCCCTGGGCAGGGGAAAATTCACCCCTCCACTTT. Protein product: CAWSPWAGENSPLHF.

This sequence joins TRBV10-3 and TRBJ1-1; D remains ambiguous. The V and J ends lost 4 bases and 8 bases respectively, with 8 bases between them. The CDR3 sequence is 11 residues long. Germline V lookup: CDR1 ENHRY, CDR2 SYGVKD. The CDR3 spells CAISVEGEAFF. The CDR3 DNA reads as TGTGCCATCAGTGTTGAGGGAGAAGCTTTCTTT.

The CDR3 sequence is CASSSGQGEGHEQFF. The CDR3 region has the DNA TGCGCCAGCAGCTCAGGACAGGGGGAAGGGCATGAGCAGTTCTTC. The gene calls are TRBV5-1 and TRBJ2-1; 10 positions match TRBD1. This CDR3 spans 15 amino acids. J was trimmed by 8 bases and V by 3 bases; bases with no gene match: 8. CDR1 and CDR2 from the germline V gene are SGHRS and YFSETQ.

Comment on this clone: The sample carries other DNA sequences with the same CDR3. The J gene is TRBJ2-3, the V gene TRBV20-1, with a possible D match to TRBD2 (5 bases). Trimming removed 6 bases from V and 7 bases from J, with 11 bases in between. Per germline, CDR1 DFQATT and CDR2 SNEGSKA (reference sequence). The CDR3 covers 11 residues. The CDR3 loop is CSAPGLHTQYF. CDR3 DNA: TGCAGTGCACCAGGACTGCATACGCAGTATTTT.

The CDR3 loop reads CASRGELAEFSNEQFF. The CDR3 bases are TGTGCCAGCAGGGGGGAACTAGCGGAGTTCTCCAATGAGCAGTTCTTC. This chain uses TRBV5-6 with TRBJ2-1, with TRBD2 identical over 8 bases. CDR1 and CDR2 from the germline V gene are SGHDT and YYEEEE. Trimming cost V 5 bases and J 6 bases; bases outside gene matches: 13. CDR3 length: 16 amino acids.

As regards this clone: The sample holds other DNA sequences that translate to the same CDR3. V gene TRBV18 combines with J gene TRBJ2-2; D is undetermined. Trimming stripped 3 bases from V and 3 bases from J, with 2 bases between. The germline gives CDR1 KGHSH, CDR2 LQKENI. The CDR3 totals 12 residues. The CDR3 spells CASSPDTGELFF. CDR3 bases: TGTGCCAGCTCACCCGACACCGGGGAGCTGTTTTTT.

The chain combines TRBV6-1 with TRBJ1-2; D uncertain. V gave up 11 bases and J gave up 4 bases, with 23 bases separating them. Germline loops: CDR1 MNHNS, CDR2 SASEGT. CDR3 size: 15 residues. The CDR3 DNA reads TGTGCCCACCGCCCAGGTGATTTGAGGAGCTATGGCTACACCTTC. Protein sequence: CAHRPGDLRSYGYTF.

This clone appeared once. The chain's CDR3 is CAGAPTHLPYNEQFF. CDR3 bases: TGTGCCGGGGCCCCAACTCACCTCCCCTACAATGAGCAGTTCTTC. The chain couples TRBV9 to TRBJ2-1; D may be TRBD1 (5 bases). V was shortened by 10 bases and J by 2 bases, with 19 bases between the two germline ends. Germline V gene data show CDR1 as SGDLS and CDR2 as YYNGEE. The CDR3 length is 15 residues.

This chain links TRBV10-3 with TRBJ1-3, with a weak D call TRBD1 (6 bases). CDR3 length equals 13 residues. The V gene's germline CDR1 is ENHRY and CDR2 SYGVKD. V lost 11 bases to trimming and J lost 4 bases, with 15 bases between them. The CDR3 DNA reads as TGTGCCCAATCACGGGGACAAGGAAACACCATATATTTT. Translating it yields CAQSRGQGNTIYF.

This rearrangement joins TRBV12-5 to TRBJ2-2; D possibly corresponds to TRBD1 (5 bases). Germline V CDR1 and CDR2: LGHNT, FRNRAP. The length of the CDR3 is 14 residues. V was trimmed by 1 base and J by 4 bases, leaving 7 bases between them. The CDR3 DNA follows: TGTGCTAGTGGTTTGGGTCAGGGCACCGGGGAGCTGTTTTTT. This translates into CASGLGQGTGELFF.

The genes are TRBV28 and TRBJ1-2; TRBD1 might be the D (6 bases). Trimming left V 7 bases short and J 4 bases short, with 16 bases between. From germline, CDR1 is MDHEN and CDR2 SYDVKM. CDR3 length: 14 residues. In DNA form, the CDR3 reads TGTGCCAGCACTCCCCGTGGACAGATCTATGGCTACACCTTC. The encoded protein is CASTPRGQIYGYTF.

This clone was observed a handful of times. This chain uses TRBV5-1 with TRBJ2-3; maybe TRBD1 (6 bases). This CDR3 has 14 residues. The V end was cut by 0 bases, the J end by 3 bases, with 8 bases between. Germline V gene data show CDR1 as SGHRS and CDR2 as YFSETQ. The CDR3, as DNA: TGCGCCAGCAGCTTGGGGACAGAAACAGATACGCAGTATTTT. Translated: CASSLGTETDTQYF.

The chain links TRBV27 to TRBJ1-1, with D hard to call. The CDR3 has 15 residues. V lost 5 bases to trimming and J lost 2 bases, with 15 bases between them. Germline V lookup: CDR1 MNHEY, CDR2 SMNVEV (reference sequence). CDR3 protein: CASSPLGLFNTEAFF. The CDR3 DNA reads TGTGCCAGCAGTCCCCTTGGACTGTTCAACACTGAAGCTTTCTTT.

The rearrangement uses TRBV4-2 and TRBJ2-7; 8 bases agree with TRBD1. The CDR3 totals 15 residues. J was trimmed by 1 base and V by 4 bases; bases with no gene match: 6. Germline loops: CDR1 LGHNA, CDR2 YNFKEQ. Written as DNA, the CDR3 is TGTGCCAGCAGCCGCGCCGGGACAGGATCCTACGAGCAGTACTTC. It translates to CASSRAGTGSYEQYF.

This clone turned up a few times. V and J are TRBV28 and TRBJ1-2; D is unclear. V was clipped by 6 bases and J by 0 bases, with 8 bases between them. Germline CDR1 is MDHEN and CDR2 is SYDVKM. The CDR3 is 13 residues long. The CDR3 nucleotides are TGTGCCAGCAGCGAGGCAGCTAACTATGGCTACACCTTC. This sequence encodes CASSEAANYGYTF.

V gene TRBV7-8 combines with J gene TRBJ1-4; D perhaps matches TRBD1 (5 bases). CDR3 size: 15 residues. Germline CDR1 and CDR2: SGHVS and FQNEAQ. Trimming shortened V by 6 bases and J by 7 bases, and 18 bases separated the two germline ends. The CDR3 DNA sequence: TGTGCCAGCAGGCCCCTTTGGGGGGTGGGTGAAAAACTGTTTTTT. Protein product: CASRPLWGVGEKLFF.

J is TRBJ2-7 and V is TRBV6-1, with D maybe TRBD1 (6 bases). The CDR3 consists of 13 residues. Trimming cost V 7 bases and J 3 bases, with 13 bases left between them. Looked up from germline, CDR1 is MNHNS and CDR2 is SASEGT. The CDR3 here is CASTPGQYYEQYF. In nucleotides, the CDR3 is TGTGCCAGCACCCCCGGACAGTACTACGAGCAGTACTTC.

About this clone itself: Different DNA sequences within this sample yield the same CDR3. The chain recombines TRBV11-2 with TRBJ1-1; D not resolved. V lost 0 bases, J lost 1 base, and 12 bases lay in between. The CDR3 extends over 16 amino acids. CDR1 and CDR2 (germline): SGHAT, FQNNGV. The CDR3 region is CASSLDGRDRNTEAFF. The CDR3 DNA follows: TGTGCCAGCAGCTTAGATGGAAGGGATAGGAACACTGAAGCTTTCTTT. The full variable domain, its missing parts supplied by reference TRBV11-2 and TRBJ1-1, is EAGVAQSPRYKIIEKRQSVAFWCNPISGHATLYWYQQILGQGPKLLIQFQNNGVVDDSQLPKDRFSAERLKGVDSTLKIQPAKLEDSAVYLCASSLDGRDRNTEAFFGQGTRLTVV.

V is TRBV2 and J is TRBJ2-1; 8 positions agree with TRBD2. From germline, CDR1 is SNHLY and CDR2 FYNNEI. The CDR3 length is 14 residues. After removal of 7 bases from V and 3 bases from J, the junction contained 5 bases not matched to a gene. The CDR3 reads CASTREGVYNEQFF. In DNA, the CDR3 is TGTGCCAGCACCCGGGAGGGTGTCTACAATGAGCAGTTCTTC.

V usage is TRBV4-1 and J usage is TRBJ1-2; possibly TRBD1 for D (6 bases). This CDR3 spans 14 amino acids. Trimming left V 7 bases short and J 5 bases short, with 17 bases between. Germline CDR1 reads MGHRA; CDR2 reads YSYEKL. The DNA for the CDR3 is TGCGCCAGCAACGTACTCGAGGGGGGGTATGGCTACACCTTC. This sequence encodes CASNVLEGGYGYTF.

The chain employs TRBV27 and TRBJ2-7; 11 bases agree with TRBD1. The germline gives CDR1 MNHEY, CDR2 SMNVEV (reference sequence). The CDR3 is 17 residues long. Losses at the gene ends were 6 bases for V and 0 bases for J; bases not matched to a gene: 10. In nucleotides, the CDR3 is TGTGCCAGCAGCCCTTGGCGGACAGGGGGCTCCTCCTACGAGCAGTACTTC. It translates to CASSPWRTGGSSYEQYF.

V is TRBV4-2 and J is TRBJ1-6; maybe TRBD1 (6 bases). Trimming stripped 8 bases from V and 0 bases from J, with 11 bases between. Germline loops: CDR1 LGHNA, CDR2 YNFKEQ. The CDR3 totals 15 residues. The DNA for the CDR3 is TGTGCCAGCGAGGGGGGGAGCTCCTATAATTCACCCCTCCACTTT. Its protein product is CASEGGSSYNSPLHF.